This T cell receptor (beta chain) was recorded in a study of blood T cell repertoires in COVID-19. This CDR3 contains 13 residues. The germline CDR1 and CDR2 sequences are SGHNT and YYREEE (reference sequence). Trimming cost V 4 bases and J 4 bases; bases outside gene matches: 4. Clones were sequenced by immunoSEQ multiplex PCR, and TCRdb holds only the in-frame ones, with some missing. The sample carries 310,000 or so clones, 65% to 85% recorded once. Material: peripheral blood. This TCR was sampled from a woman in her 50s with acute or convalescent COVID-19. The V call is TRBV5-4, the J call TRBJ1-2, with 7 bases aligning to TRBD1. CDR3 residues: CASSPGQLYGYTF. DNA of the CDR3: TGTGCCAGCAGCCCGGGACAGCTCTATGGCTACACCTTC.